One T cell receptor beta chain is described in this entry. This record comes from a study of Graves' ophthalmopathy and Graves' hyperthyroidism. The CDR3 covers 17 residues. Germline lookup yields CDR1 ENHRY and CDR2 SYGVKD. V was clipped by 4 bases and J by 3 bases; unmatched bases: 10. Transcripts of RNA were the source for amplifying TCR beta CDR3 regions. Scientists carried out first-round RT-PCR using HTBI primers and then a second-round multiplex PCR. MiXCR, run by TCRdb on the multiplex PCR reads, gives a single entry per CDR3 protein. The data show approximately 1.2 million distinct CDR3 sequences, about 38% seen once.

The J gene is TRBJ2-2, the V gene TRBV10-3; 8 bases map to TRBD1. Material for sequencing was peripheral blood or thyroid tissue (not recorded which). The TCR comes from an adult man with Graves' hyperthyroidism. The chain's CDR3 is CAISALIRGRDTGELFF. The CDR3 DNA reads TGTGCCATCAGTGCCCTCATCAGGGGGCGGGACACCGGGGAGCTGTTTTTT.